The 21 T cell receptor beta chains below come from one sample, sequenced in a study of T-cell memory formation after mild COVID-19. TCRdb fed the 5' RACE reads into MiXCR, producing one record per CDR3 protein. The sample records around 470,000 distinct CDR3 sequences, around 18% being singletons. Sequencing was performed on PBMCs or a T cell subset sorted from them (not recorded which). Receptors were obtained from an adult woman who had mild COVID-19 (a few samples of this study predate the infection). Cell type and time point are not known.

The CDR3 protein is CASSRNPPLAGNGYTF. The CDR3 region has the DNA TGTGCCAGCTCACGAAATCCCCCCCTCGCAGGGAATGGCTACACCTTC. This chain uses TRBV18 with TRBJ1-2; maybe TRBD1 (5 bases). From germline, CDR1 is KGHSH and CDR2 LQKENI. The ends were cut back, 4 bases at V and 6 bases at J, with 21 bases in the middle. The CDR3 consists of 16 residues. The full variable domain, completed using reference TRBV18 and TRBJ1-2, is NAGVMQNPRHLVRRRGQEARLRCSPMKGHSHVYWYRQLPEEGLKFMVYLQKENIIDESGMPKERFSAEFPKEGPSILRIQQVVRGDSAAYFCASSRNPPLAGNGYTFGSGTRLTVV.

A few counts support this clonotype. CDR3 DNA sequence: TGTGCCAGCAGCACGGGACTAGTAAACACAGATACGCAGTATTTT. Protein: CASSTGLVNTDTQYF. V and J are TRBV7-9 and TRBJ2-3; 8 nucleotides line up with TRBD2. This CDR3 has 15 amino acids. Germline CDR1 and CDR2: SEHNR and FQNEAQ (reference sequence). V lost 5 bases, J lost 2 bases, and 6 bases stayed unmatched.

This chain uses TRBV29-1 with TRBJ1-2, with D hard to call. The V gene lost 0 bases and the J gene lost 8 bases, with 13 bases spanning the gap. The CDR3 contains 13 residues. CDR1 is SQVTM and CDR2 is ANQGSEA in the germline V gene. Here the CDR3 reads CSVEDEGALGYTF. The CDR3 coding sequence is TGCAGCGTTGAAGATGAGGGAGCCCTAGGCTACACCTTC. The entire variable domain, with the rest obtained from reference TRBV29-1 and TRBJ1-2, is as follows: SAVISQKPSRDICQRGTSLTIQCQVDSQVTMMFWYRQQPGQSLTLIATANQGSEATYESGFVIDKFPISRPNLTFSTLTVSNMSPEDSSIYLCSVEDEGALGYTFGSGTRLTVV.

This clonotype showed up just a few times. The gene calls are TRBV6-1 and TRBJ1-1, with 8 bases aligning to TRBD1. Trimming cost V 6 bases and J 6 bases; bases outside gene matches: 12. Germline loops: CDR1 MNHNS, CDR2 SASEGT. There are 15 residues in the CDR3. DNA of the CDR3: TGTGCCAGCAGCGCCACAGGGGGGGGTAGCCCTGAAGCTTTCTTT. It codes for CASSATGGGSPEAFF.

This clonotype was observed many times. The CDR3 DNA follows: TGTGCCAGCAGCCTACAGGGGGGGACCTACAATGAGCAGTTCTTC. Translating it yields CASSLQGGTYNEQFF. J is TRBJ2-1 and V is TRBV7-2; D may be TRBD1 (8 bases). Trimming took off 5 bases at V and 2 bases at J, with 13 bases between the two ends. The CDR3 has 15 residues. Per germline, CDR1 SGHTA and CDR2 FQGNSA.

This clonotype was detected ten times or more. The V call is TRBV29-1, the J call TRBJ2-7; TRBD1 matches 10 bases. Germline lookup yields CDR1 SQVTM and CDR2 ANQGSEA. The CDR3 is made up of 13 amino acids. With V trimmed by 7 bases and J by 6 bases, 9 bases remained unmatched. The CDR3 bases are TGCAGCGGTGGATGGACAGGGGGGCGCGAGCAGTACTTC. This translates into CSGGWTGGREQYF.

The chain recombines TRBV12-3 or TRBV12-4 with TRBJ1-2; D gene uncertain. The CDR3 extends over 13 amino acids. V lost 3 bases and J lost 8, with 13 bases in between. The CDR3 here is CASSLASNSGYTF. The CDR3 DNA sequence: TGTGCCAGCAGTTTGGCCAGCAATTCGGGCTACACCTTC.

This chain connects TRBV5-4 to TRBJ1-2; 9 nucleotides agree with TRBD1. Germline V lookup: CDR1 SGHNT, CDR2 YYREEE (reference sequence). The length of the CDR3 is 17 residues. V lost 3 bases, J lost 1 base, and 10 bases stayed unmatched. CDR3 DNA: TGTGCCAGCAGCTCGACCGGACAGGGGTTCTTTAACTATGGCTACACCTTC. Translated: CASSSTGQGFFNYGYTF. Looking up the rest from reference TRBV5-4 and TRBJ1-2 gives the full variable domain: ETGVTQSPTHLIKTRGQQVTLRCSSQSGHNTVSWYQQALGQGPQFIFQYYREEENGRGNFPPRFSGLQFPNYSSELNVNALELDDSALYLCASSSTGQGFFNYGYTFGSGTRLTVV.

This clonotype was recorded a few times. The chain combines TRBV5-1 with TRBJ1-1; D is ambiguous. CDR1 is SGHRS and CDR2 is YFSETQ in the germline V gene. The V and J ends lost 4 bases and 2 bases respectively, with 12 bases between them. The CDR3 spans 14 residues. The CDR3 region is CASSHHDGNTEAFF. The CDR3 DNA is TGCGCCAGCAGCCACCACGACGGAAACACTGAAGCTTTCTTT.

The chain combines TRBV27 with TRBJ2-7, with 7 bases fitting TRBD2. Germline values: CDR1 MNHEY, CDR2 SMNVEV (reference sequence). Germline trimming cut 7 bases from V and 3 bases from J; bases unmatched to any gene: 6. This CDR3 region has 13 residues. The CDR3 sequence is CASTGGGIYEQYF. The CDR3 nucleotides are TGTGCCAGCACCGGGGGAGGGATCTACGAGCAGTACTTC.

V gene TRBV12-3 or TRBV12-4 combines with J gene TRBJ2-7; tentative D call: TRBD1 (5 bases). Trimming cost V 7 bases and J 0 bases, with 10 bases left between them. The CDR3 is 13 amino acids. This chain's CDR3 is CASKGSVSYEQYF. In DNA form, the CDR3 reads TGTGCCAGCAAGGGGTCCGTCTCCTACGAGCAGTACTTC.

Here the CDR3 DNA reads TGCAGCGTTGCTCCGGGACCCATCTTATCTGGTGAGCAGTTCTTC. Amino acids: CSVAPGPILSGEQFF. The chain couples TRBV29-1 to TRBJ2-1; possibly TRBD1 or TRBD2 for D (5 bases each). CDR3 length: 15 residues. V lost 4 bases and J 9 bases, leaving 22 bases between the germline ends. Per germline, CDR1 SQVTM and CDR2 ANQGSEA.

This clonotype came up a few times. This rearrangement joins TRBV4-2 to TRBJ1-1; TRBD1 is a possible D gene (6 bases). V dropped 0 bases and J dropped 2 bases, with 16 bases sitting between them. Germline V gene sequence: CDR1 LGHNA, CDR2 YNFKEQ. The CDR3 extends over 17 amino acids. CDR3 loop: CASSQDGRGMRNTEAFF. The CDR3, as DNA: TGTGCCAGCAGCCAAGATGGAAGGGGGATGAGAAACACTGAAGCTTTCTTT.

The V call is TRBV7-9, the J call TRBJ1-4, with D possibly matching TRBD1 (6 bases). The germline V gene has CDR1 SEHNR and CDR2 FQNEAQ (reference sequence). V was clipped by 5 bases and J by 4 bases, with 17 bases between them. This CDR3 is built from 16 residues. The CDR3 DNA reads TGTGCCAGCAGCCCATCCGGGCGGACAGTTAATGAAAAACTGTTTTTT. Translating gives CASSPSGRTVNEKLFF. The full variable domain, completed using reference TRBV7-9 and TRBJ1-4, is DTGVSQNPRHKITKRGQNVTFRCDPISEHNRLYWYRQTLGQGPEFLTYFQNEAQLEKSRLLSDRFSAERPKGSFSTLEIQRTEQGDSAMYLCASSPSGRTVNEKLFFGSGTQLSVL.

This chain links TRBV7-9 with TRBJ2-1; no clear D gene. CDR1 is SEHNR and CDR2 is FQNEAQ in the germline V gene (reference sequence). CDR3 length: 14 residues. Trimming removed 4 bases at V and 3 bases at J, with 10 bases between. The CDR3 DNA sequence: TGTGCCAGCAGCTCTATGGTCCTCTACAATGAGCAGTTCTTC. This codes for CASSSMVLYNEQFF.

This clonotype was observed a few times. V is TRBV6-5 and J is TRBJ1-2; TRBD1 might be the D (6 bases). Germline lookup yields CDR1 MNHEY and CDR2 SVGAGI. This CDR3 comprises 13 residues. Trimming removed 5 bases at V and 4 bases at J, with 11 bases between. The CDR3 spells CASSRTQGYGYTF. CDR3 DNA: TGTGCCAGCAGTCGTACACAGGGCTATGGCTACACCTTC.

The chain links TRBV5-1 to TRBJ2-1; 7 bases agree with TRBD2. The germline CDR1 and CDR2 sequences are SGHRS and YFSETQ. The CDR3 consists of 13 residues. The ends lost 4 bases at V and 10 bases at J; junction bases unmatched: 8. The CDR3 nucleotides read TGCGCCAGCAGCCCTCCCCTAGCGGAAGAGCAGTTCTTC. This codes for CASSPPLAEEQFF.

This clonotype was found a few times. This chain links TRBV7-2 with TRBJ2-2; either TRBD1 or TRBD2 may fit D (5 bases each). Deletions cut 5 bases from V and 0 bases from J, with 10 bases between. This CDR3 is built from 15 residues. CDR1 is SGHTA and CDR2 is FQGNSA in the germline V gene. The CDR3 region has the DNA TGTGCCAGCAGCCGGCAGGGACCGAACACCGGGGAGCTGTTTTTT. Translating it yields CASSRQGPNTGELFF. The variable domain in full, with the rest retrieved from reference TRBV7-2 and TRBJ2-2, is GAGVSQSPSNKVTEKGKDVELRCDPISGHTALYWYRQSLGQGLEFLIYFQGNSAPDKSGLPSDRFSAERTGGSVSTLTIQRTQQEDSAVYLCASSRQGPNTGELFFGEGSRLTVL.

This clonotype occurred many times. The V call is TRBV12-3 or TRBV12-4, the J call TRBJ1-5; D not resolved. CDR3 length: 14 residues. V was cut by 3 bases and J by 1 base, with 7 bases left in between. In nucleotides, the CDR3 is TGTGCCAGCAGTTTCGAGGGCAGCAATCAGCCCCAGCATTTT. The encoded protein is CASSFEGSNQPQHF.

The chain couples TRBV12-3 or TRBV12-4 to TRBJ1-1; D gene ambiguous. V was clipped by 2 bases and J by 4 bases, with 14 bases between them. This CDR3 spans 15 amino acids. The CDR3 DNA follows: TGTGCCAGCAGTTTAACTCCCAGCCTTATCACTGAAGCTTTCTTT. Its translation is CASSLTPSLITEAFF.

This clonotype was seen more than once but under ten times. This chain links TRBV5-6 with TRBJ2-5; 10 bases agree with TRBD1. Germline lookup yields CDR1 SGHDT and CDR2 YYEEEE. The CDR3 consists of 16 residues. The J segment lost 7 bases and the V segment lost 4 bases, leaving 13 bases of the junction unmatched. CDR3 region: CASSPGTGAQGGTQYF. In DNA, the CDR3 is TGTGCCAGCAGCCCCGGGACAGGGGCTCAAGGCGGGACCCAGTACTTC. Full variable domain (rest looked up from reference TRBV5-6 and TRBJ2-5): DAGVTQSPTHLIKTRGQQVTLRCSPKSGHDTVSWYQQALGQGPQFIFQYYEEEERQRGNFPDRFSGHQFPNYSSELNVNALLLGDSALYLCASSPGTGAQGGTQYFGPGTRLLVL.